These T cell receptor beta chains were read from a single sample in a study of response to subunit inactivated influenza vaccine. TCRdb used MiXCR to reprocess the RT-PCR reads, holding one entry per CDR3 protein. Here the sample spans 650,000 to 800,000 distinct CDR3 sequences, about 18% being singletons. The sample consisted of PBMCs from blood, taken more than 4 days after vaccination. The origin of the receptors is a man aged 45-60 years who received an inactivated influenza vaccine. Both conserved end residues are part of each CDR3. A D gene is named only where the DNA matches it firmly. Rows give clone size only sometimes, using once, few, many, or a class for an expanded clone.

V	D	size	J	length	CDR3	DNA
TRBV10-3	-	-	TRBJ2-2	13	CAISGPNTGELFF	TGTGCCATCAGTGGACCGAACACCGGGGAGCTGTTTTTT
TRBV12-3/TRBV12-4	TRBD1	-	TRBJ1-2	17	CASSPGTGGLVSYGYTF	TGTGCCAGCAGTCCCGGGACAGGGGGCCTAGTTAGCTATGGCTACACCTTC
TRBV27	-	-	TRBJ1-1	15	CASSLKGDMNTEAFF	TGTGCCAGCAGTTTGAAGGGAGACATGAACACTGAAGCTTTCTTT
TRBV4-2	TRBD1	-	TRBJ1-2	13	CASSQRDSYGYTF	TGTGCCAGCAGCCAGCGGGACAGCTATGGCTACACCTTC
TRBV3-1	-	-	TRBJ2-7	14	CASSQAGDPNEQYF	TGTGCCAGCAGCCAAGCGGGAGATCCAAACGAGCAGTACTTC
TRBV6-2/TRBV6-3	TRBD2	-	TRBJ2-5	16	CASTLPPGTRQETQYF	TGTGCCAGCACCCTACCGCCGGGGACTAGACAAGAGACCCAGTACTTC
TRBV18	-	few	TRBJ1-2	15	CASSPVTREHYGYTF	TGTGCCAGCTCACCAGTGACGCGGGAACACTATGGCTACACCTTC
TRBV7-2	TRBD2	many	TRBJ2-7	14	CASRAGGGRYEQYF	TGTGCCAGCAGGGCCGGGGGGGGAAGGTACGAGCAGTACTTC
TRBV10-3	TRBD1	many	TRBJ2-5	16	CAISDTQTGKWETQYF	TGTGCCATCAGTGATACCCAGACAGGGAAGTGGGAGACCCAGTACTTC
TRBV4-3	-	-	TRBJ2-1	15	CASSQDPAGHRVQFF	TGCGCCAGCAGCCAAGATCCTGCAGGACACCGAGTTCAGTTCTTC
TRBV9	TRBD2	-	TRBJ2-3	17	CASSASSSGLSTDTQYF	TGTGCCAGCAGCGCGTCCTCTAGCGGACTTAGCACAGATACGCAGTATTTT
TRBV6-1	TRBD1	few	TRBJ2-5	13	CASSQQGKETQYF	TGTGCCAGCAGCCAACAGGGGAAAGAGACCCAGTACTTC
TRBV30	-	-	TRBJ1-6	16	CACLFQESSYNSPLHF	TGTGCCTGCTTATTTCAGGAAAGCTCCTATAATTCACCCCTCCACTTT
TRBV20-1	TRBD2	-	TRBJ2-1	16	CSARRPSGRALNEQFF	TGCAGTGCTAGACGCCCTAGCGGGAGGGCCTTGAATGAGCAGTTCTTC
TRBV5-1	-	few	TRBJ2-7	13	CASSEPQGYEQYF	TGCGCCAGCAGCGAACCTCAGGGGTACGAGCAGTACTTC
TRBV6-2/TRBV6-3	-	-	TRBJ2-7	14	CASSKLSGADKQYF	TGTGCCAGCAGCAAGCTATCCGGTGCGGACAAGCAGTACTTC
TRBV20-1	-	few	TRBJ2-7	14	CSASPGARGNEQYF	TGCAGTGCTAGTCCCGGGGCCAGGGGAAACGAGCAGTACTTC
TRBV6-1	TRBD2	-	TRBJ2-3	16	CASTGASGSSTDTQYF	TGTGCCAGCACCGGGGCTAGCGGTTCTAGCACAGATACGCAGTATTTT
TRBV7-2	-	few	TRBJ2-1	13	CASSSGDYNEQFF	TGTGCCAGCAGTTCGGGGGACTACAATGAGCAGTTCTTC
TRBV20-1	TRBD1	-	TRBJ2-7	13	CSATDRGSYEQYF	TGCAGTGCTACCGACAGGGGTTCCTACGAGCAGTACTTC
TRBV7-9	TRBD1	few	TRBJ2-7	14	CASSLGTGDVEQYF	TGTGCCAGCAGCTTAGGGACAGGAGACGTCGAGCAGTACTTC
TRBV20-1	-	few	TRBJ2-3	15	CSARAPVQSTDTQYF	TGCAGTGCTAGAGCTCCGGTTCAGAGTACAGATACGCAGTATTTT
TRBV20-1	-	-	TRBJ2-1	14	CSARLRGVGNEQFF	TGCAGTGCTAGACTTAGGGGGGTCGGCAATGAGCAGTTCTTC
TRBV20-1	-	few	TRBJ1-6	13	CIPVSGDNSPLHF	TGCATTCCCGTGTCCGGGGACAATTCACCCCTCCACTTT
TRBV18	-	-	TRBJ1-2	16	CASSPEFTPANYGYTF	TGTGCCAGCTCACCAGAGTTCACGCCGGCTAACTATGGCTACACCTTC
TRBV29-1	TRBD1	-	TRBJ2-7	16	CSVEVLGQGARYEQYF	TGCAGCGTTGAAGTCCTGGGACAGGGGGCTCGATACGAGCAGTACTTC
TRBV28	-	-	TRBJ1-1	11	CASTSTTEAFF	TGTGCCAGCACCTCAACTACTGAAGCTTTCTTT
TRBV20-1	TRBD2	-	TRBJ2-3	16	CSARDLRRGGTDTQYF	TGCAGTGCTAGAGATCTCCGGCGGGGGGGGACAGATACGCAGTATTTT
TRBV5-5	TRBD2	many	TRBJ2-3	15	CASSRTSGTVDTQYF	TGTGCCAGCAGCAGGACTAGCGGGACGGTAGATACGCAGTATTTT
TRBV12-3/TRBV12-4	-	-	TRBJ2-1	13	CASRPNTGYGEFF	TGTGCCAGCAGACCTAACACAGGGTACGGGGAGTTCTTC